The 2 T cell receptor beta chains below were found in one sample sequenced in a study of OX40 agonist ivuxolimab in advanced cancers. Some clones are missing from TCRdb's copy, which holds only in-frame ones; the method was immunoSEQ multiplex PCR. The table shows nearly 80,000 clones, with around 90% occurring only once. The sequencing here drew on CD4+ or CD8+ T cells sorted from blood, taken in a trial of the OX40 agonist ivuxolimab. These receptors were taken from an adult with an advanced solid tumor such as melanoma, head and neck, liver or kidney cancer.

V usage is TRBV27 and J usage is TRBJ2-7; 7 positions agree with TRBD1. Germline V gene data show CDR1 as MNHEY and CDR2 as SMNVEV (reference sequence). Trimming cost V 4 bases and J 1 base; bases outside gene matches: 10. The CDR3 length is 16 residues. This chain's CDR3 is CASSYLGTAPSYEQYF. The CDR3 nucleotides read TGTGCCAGCAGTTATCTAGGGACAGCGCCTTCCTACGAGCAGTACTTC.

This clone was detected a few times. V gene TRBV5-1 combines with J gene TRBJ1-1; tentative D call: TRBD1 (5 bases). The CDR3 length is 13 residues. From germline, CDR1 is SGHRS and CDR2 YFSETQ. The V end was cut by 0 bases, the J end by 4 bases, with 7 bases between. The CDR3 DNA reads TGCGCCAGCAGCTTGGGCGGGGGCACTGAAGCTTTCTTT. It encodes CASSLGGGTEAFF.